This T cell receptor beta chain stems from a study of T cells after posttransplantation cyclophosphamide. As for this clone: The antigen remains undetermined.

TCRdb keeps only in-frame clones here, not all; method: immunoSEQ multiplex PCR. Of roughly 30,000 clones listed, about 93% are singletons. Study results and caveats: Blood and skin or GI T cell repertoires showed limited TRB overlap. Donor CD8+ memory clones often dominated recipient blood repertoires at later times.

Cells defined as naive were viable CD3+CD4+ or CD3+CD8+ and CCR7+CD45RA+CD45RO-CD95-CD27+CD28+. Peripheral blood was collected from the related graft donor on the marrow donation day. The sequenced sample consisted of naive CD4+ T cells sorted from PBMCs. This TCR was sampled from a woman aged 55-70 years in good health, CMV-negative, and a related stem cell transplant donor.

The CDR3 here is CASSATSTPYNEQFF. The CDR3 nucleotides are TGTGCCAGCAGCGCCACTAGCACCCCCTACAATGAGCAGTTCTTC. The rearrangement uses TRBV7-3 and TRBJ2-1, with D perhaps matching TRBD2 (6 bases). Germline V gene lookup returns CDR1 SGHTA and CDR2 FQGTGA. This CDR3 region has 15 residues. With 5 bases removed from V and 2 bases from J, the gap between germline ends came to 13 bases.